This TCR beta chain was recovered during a study of blood T cells in healthy people across ages. Study-level findings and limits: Strong correlation linked observed beta diversity and percent naive T cells.

The use of a sample-barcoded 5' primer and a J-beta primer mix characterized a second PCR of roughly 6 to 11 cycles. A tag from a template-switch adaptor with 12 random nucleotides marked each cDNA molecule. Per-sample output comprised a minimum of 3 million paired-end reads containing CDR3. A single record per CDR3 protein comes from TCRdb applying MiXCR to the 5' RACE reads. The sample contains just over 800,000 distinct CDR3 sequences, 60% to 80% of which appear only once. Turning to this clonotype: No antigen is known for it.

V was trimmed by 3 bases and J by 4 bases, leaving 10 bases between them. This CDR3 comprises 13 residues. The germline CDR1 and CDR2 sequences are SQVTM and ANQGSEA. This chain connects TRBV29-1 to TRBJ2-1; D not resolved. The source of this sequence is a man aged 25 to 40 in good health. Material: blood. The chain's CDR3 is CSVDTSLYNEQFF. The CDR3 region has the DNA TGCAGCGTTGATACGAGCTTGTACAATGAGCAGTTCTTC.